One T cell receptor beta chain is described in this entry. This receptor's antigen is unknown. It has no much larger one-base neighbor in the sample; base qualities were not kept. This specimen belongs to a study of T cells in localized non-small cell lung cancer (dated by TCRdb to 2020 to 2021). Broadly, across the study: The study analyzed T cell repertoires of about 230 early-stage NSCLC patients, comparing tumors and uninvolved tumor-adjacent lungs. The cohort comprised under 250 treatment-naïve NSCLC patients with resected, localized lung tumors. The mean age of the NSCLC patients was about 67 years, with 130 or so men and approximately 100 women.

At diagnosis, peripheral blood, uninvolved tumor-adjacent lung and tumor were collected and stored as a combination of fresh-frozen and FFPE material. Blood samples were analyzed as peripheral blood mononuclear cells for TCR repertoire profiling. The immunoSEQ Assay was used to sequence TCR beta CDR3 regions from DNA. The paper's data handling went like this. T cell density was computed as TCR beta template counts normalized to usable DNA estimated by amplifying housekeeping genes. Using the preseqR package, richness was estimated by extrapolating to 120,000 templates for tissue samples and 400,000 templates for PBMC samples. Clonality was taken to be one minus Pielou's evenness. To identify tissue-enriched TCRs, differential abundance testing was run on productive amino-acid clonotypes with a minimum total count of 5 and an alpha of 0.1. The Jaccard Index and the Morisita Overlap Index were used to measure repertoire overlap between compartments. GLIPH grouped TCR beta CDR3s together with public tetramer-defined viral CDR3s, and a viral motif had to include at least three viral sequences and show V-gene enrichment. This immuneACCESS table, as held by TCRdb, lists in-frame sequences with V and J called but not all clones. Of the missing ones, under half trace to an unresolved V gene in checked studies; the others have no known cause. V and J calls and clone size are given by that table; D and trimming were obtained from the DNA. Here the sample has fewer than 35,000 clones; approximately 90% occur a single time. The ten most abundant clones make up around 3.9% of the sample.

General study outcomes and caveats: Longer overall survival was associated with higher T cell density in blood, whereas shorter survival was associated with higher clonality in adjacent lung. Because the study design was exploratory, TCR variables were selected using unadjusted p-values without false-discovery rate correction. Multi-region tumor sequencing was not performed, so intratumor heterogeneity could not be excluded. Uninvolved tumor-adjacent lung showed the highest T cell clonality, higher than tumor, which suggests more focused antigenic responses in the uninvolved tumor-adjacent lung. Of the top 100 tumor clones, a median of roughly 57 were detected in paired uninvolved adjacent lung; around 27 were also among that lung's top 100.

Trimmed from V: 0 bases; trimmed from J: 10 bases; junction bases lacking a gene match: 8. The germline V gene gives CDR1 as SGDLS and CDR2 as YYNGEE. The CDR3 spans 17 residues, from the cysteine through the phenylalanine. This entry keeps only the CDR3 DNA: 51 bases, framed from base 1. The sequence joins TRBV9 to TRBJ2-1; the central 15 bases match TRBD2. The sequencing used peripheral blood, collected before any cancer treatment. This clonotype was obtained from a male donor aged 60 or over with stage III lung adenocarcinoma. CDR3 region: CASSVVRTSGGVGEQFF. In nucleotide form, the sequence is TGTGCCAGCAGCGTAGTCCGGACTAGCGGGGGGGTTGGAGAGCAGTTCTTC.